This T cell receptor (beta chain) was recovered during a study of Tregs in tolerant kidney transplant recipients. Germline CDR1 reads SGHRS; CDR2 reads YFSETQ. The CDR3 sequence is 15 residues long. V was pared by 4 bases and J by 3 bases, with 9 bases of the junction left unmatched. General observations from the study: Tolerant patients' donor-specific Tregs expanded beyond overall Tregs, suggesting antigen-driven growth. Biological reproducibility was not directly addressed in this study. Few patients were studied, so findings need validation in larger groups.

This table comes from immunoSEQ multiplex PCR, and its TCRdb copy is limited to in-frame clones, with some not included. The sample comprises approximately 99,000 clones, almost 90% of which are singletons, and 0.34% rests with the top ten. Unstimulated Tregs (CD4+CD25+CD127-) and CD4+CD25- non-Tregs were sorted from PBMCs. This clone was detected a few times. Its antigen is not identified. The sequence was obtained from a human donor who received a combined kidney and bone marrow transplant. The V gene is TRBV5-1, the J gene TRBJ2-7; TRBD1 aligns across 8 bases. The specimen was CD4+ T cells from blood, collected before the transplant. The CDR3 DNA reads as TGCGCCAGCAGCATTCGACCGGGACAGGACTACGAGCAGTACTTC. Translating gives CASSIRPGQDYEQYF.